What follows are 3 T cell receptor beta chains derived from one specimen sequenced in a study of PD-L1 blockade in urothelial cancer. Assay used: immunoSEQ multiplex PCR; TCRdb lists only in-frame clones, some missing. The sample lists around 30,000 clones; about 89% were seen once. The sample in question was PBMCs, obtained around atezolizumab (anti-PD-L1) treatment. The origin of the receptors is a man aged 45-65 years with urothelial cancer.

This clone was counted a single time. The V call is TRBV5-1, the J call TRBJ1-4, with D possibly TRBD1 on 5 matching bases. Germline V gene data show CDR1 as SGHRS and CDR2 as YFSETQ. The CDR3 length is 14 residues. Trimming pared 4 bases from V and 7 bases from J, leaving 14 bases between. CDR3 protein: CASSQGTLPEKLFF. CDR3 bases: TGCGCCAGCAGCCAAGGGACTCTACCTGAAAAACTGTTTTTT.

The V gene is TRBV30, the J gene TRBJ1-1, with D hard to call. Trimming left V 4 bases short and J 5 bases short, with 14 bases between. The CDR3 has 13 amino acids. Germline assignment: CDR1 GTSNPN and CDR2 SVGIG (reference sequence). The DNA of the CDR3 is TGTGCCTGGAAAGTGGGAGGTTCGACTGAAGCTTTCTTT. Translating gives CAWKVGGSTEAFF.

J is TRBJ2-3 and V is TRBV11-3; 9 nucleotides align to TRBD2. The CDR3 consists of 15 residues. Germline CDR1 and CDR2: SGHNT and YENEEA. V shed 5 bases, J shed 2 bases, and the junction held 5 bases outside the gene matches. The CDR3 nucleotides read TGTGCCAGCAGCCGGGTAGCGGGGGACACAGATACGCAGTATTTT. Its translation is CASSRVAGDTDTQYF.